This T cell receptor beta chain was sequenced in a study of CD8+CD57+ T cells in acquired aplastic anemia. The wider study: Sorted CD4+ plus CD8+ cells gave DNA averaging around 3 ug. Healthy donors had, on average, approximately 11 million reads for their CD4+ cells.

Study-wide points: Sharing between patients and controls was observed for twenty-nine CD8+ CDR3 sequences. Significance was not reached for CD8+ Simpson's diversity between patients and controls.

Points on this clonotype: No antigen is known for it.

It was genomic DNA that served as the template for profiling TCR beta VDJ and CDR3. TCRdb redid the calling of the reads with MiXCR, one entry per CDR3 protein. The sample gives a few hundred thousand distinct CDR3 sequences, 61% of which show up once; approximately 32% is in the top ten. V was pared by 1 base and J by 5 bases, with 4 bases of the junction left unmatched. There are 15 residues in the CDR3. CDR1 and CDR2 (germline): SGHTA, FQGNSA. Sequenced material: sorted CD4+, CD8+, or CD8+CD57+ T cells (not recorded which) from PBMCs. The sequence was collected from a human donor in good health. The J gene is TRBJ1-4, the V gene TRBV7-2; 7 nucleotides line up with TRBD1. The CDR3 DNA follows: TGTGCCAGCAGCTTAGTTGCAGGGGGGAATGAAAAACTGTTTTTT. This encodes CASSLVAGGNEKLFF.